Presented here are 15 T cell receptor beta chains from one specimen sequenced in a study of T-cell reconstitution after alpha-beta-depleted transplantation in children. As it was prepared, the TCRbeta library received unique molecular identifiers. TCRdb ran MiXCR on the PCR reads and lists one entry per CDR3 protein. Of roughly 500,000 distinct CDR3 sequences listed, 12% were seen once; the top ten hold roughly 5.4%. Sequences were derived from PBMCs from the stem cell graft donor, sampled from the stem cell graft. These receptors were taken from a human donor who donated a stem cell graft to a child with combined immunodeficiency.

This clonotype has a handful of counts. The rearrangement uses TRBV12-3 or TRBV12-4 and TRBJ2-5; 11 bases agree with TRBD1. This CDR3 is 16 amino acids long. Unmatched junction bases numbered 12, after V lost 7 bases and J lost 5 bases. This CDR3 is CASTKWGQGGLETQYF. DNA of the CDR3: TGTGCCAGCACCAAATGGGGACAGGGGGGTTTGGAGACCCAGTACTTC.

At least ten counts were recorded for this clonotype. The gene calls are TRBV12-3 or TRBV12-4 and TRBJ2-1, with TRBD2 as a possible D gene (6 bases). CDR3 length equals 15 residues. The V end was cut by 6 bases, the J end by 7 bases, with 19 bases between. The CDR3 loop reads CASRYGTPTGNEQFF. The CDR3 DNA reads TGTGCCAGCAGATACGGGACTCCAACGGGAAATGAGCAGTTCTTC.

The chain joins TRBV6-6 to TRBJ2-5; D tentatively reads TRBD1 or TRBD2 (5 bases each). The CDR3 is made up of 10 amino acids. Per germline, CDR1 MNHNY and CDR2 SVGAGI (reference sequence). V lost 8 bases and J lost 7, with 8 bases in between. CDR3 bases: TGTGCCAGCGGGGACGGGACCCAGTACTTC. Encoded protein: CASGDGTQYF.

The V and J genes are TRBV2 and TRBJ2-2; 8 bases fit TRBD2. Germline CDR1 SNHLY, CDR2 FYNNEI. CDR3 length equals 16 residues. V lost 6 bases, J lost 3 bases, and 9 bases stayed unmatched. In DNA, the CDR3 is TGTGCCAGCAGCGTTCGAGCGGGGGATCACACCGGGGAGCTGTTTTTT. This gives the protein CASSVRAGDHTGELFF.

The chain joins TRBV20-1 to TRBJ2-1; possibly TRBD2 for D (5 bases). The CDR3 sequence is 14 residues long. The germline V and J ends were trimmed by 2 bases and 1 base, with 9 bases remaining between them. Germline V gene lookup returns CDR1 DFQATT and CDR2 SNEGSKA (reference sequence). The CDR3 spells CSARLARSYNEQFF. CDR3 sequence (DNA): TGCAGTGCTAGACTAGCCCGGTCCTACAATGAGCAGTTCTTC.

This clonotype showed up many times. The gene calls are TRBV20-1 and TRBJ2-7; 7 bases match TRBD1. V was clipped by 3 bases and J by 2 bases; unmatched bases: 7. The germline CDR1 and CDR2 sequences are DFQATT and SNEGSKA (reference sequence). This CDR3 is 14 amino acids long. The DNA of the CDR3 is TGCAGTGCTAGTCCAGGGGGAACAGCCTACGAGCAGTACTTC. Translation gives CSASPGGTAYEQYF.

There are many counts of this clonotype. The chain couples TRBV4-3 to TRBJ2-2; no firm D call. V lost 3 bases and J lost 7, with 12 bases in between. The CDR3 covers 14 residues. CDR1 LGHNA and CDR2 YSLEER come from the germline V gene. DNA of the CDR3: TGCGCCAGCAGCCAGAACCCAGAGGTCGGGGAGCTGTTTTTT. Residues: CASSQNPEVGELFF.

The table lists this clonotype with a count of one. This rearrangement joins TRBV5-1 to TRBJ1-2, with TRBD1 matching over 8 bases. This CDR3 has 18 residues. Germline loops: CDR1 SGHRS, CDR2 YFSETQ. V dropped 0 bases and J dropped 6; count of bases not matched to a gene: 16. CDR3: CASSLGGLKGQGVHGYTF. Written as DNA, the CDR3 is TGCGCCAGCAGCTTGGGCGGCCTAAAAGGACAGGGAGTCCATGGCTACACCTTC.

At least ten counts were recorded for this clonotype. The rearrangement joins TRBV20-1 to TRBJ2-3, with 12 positions matching TRBD2. The CDR3 extends over 18 amino acids. Germline CDR1 is DFQATT and CDR2 is SNEGSKA (reference sequence). The V gene end was trimmed by 3 bases and the J gene end by 2 bases; junction bases not matched to a gene: 12. CDR3 nucleotide sequence: TGCAGTGCTAGGGCGGGGACTAGCGGGTTTTCGGTCACAGATACGCAGTATTTT. It encodes CSARAGTSGFSVTDTQYF.

The chain couples TRBV6-6 to TRBJ2-3, with D unclear. The V end lost 2 bases, the J end lost 5 bases, and 8 bases lay between the germline ends. This CDR3 spans 13 amino acids. Germline V lookup: CDR1 MNHNY, CDR2 SVGAGI (reference sequence). CDR3 protein: CASSYRVEDTQYF. The CDR3 DNA is TGTGCCAGCAGTTACCGAGTAGAAGATACGCAGTATTTT.

This clonotype was seen more than once but under ten times. The chain is built from TRBV9 and TRBJ1-1; a weak D match, TRBD1 (5 bases). V gave up 0 bases and J gave up 0 bases, with 9 bases separating them. Germline V gene data show CDR1 as SGDLS and CDR2 as YYNGEE. The CDR3 loop spans 15 amino acids. The chain's CDR3 is CASSVEQGLNTEAFF. In nucleotides, the CDR3 is TGTGCCAGCAGCGTAGAGCAGGGATTGAACACTGAAGCTTTCTTT.

This clonotype occurred a few times. The rearrangement links TRBV5-1 to TRBJ2-5; TRBD2 matches at 13 bases. Trimming cost V 4 bases and J 5 bases; bases outside gene matches: 5. This CDR3 is 15 amino acids long. From germline, CDR1 is SGHRS and CDR2 YFSETQ. CDR3: CASSPGLAGDETQYF. The CDR3 nucleotides read TGCGCCAGCAGCCCAGGACTAGCGGGAGACGAGACCCAGTACTTC.

The chain recombines TRBV7-2 with TRBJ2-5; D gene unclear. Germline V gives CDR1 SGHTA, CDR2 FQGNSA. With 0 bases removed from V and 7 bases from J, the gap between germline ends came to 12 bases. The CDR3 contains 14 residues. CDR3 sequence (DNA): TGTGCCAGCAGCTTAGCGGACGTTCCTTGGACCCAGTACTTC. Translated: CASSLADVPWTQYF.

This clonotype was detected only a few times. The chain recombines TRBV7-3 with TRBJ2-3, with D perhaps TRBD1 (5 bases). Between the trimmed V and J ends, which lost 5 bases and 2 bases, there was a span of 11 bases. The CDR3 spans 14 residues. Germline loops: CDR1 SGHTA, CDR2 FQGTGA. The CDR3 sequence is CASSPRTNTDTQYF. The CDR3 DNA follows: TGTGCCAGCAGCCCTCGGACAAACACAGATACGCAGTATTTT. Drawing the rest from reference TRBV7-3 and TRBJ2-3, the complete variable domain is GAGVSQTPSNKVTEKGKYVELRCDPISGHTALYWYRQSLGQGPEFLIYFQGTGAADDSGLPNDRFFAVRPEGSVSTLKIQRTERGDSAVYLCASSPRTNTDTQYFGPGTRLTVL.

The chain carries TRBV4-3 and TRBJ2-7, with D perhaps matching TRBD1 (6 bases). Trimming took off 0 bases at V and 6 bases at J, with 12 bases between the two ends. The V gene's germline CDR1 is LGHNA and CDR2 YSLEER. The length of the CDR3 is 14 residues. This chain's CDR3 is CASSQDTAGAEQYF. CDR3 sequence (DNA): TGCGCCAGCAGCCAAGATACGGCAGGGGCCGAGCAGTACTTC.